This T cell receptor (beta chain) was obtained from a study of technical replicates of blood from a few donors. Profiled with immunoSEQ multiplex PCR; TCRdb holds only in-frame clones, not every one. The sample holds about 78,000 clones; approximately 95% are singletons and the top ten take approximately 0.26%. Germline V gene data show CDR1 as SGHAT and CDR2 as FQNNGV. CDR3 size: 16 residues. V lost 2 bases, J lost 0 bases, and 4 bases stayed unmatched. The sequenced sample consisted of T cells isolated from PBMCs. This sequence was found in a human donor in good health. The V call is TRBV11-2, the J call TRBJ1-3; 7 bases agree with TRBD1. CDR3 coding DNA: TGTGCCAGCAGCTTACCATGGGACAGCTCTGGAAACACCATATATTTT. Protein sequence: CASSLPWDSSGNTIYF.